The clone carrying this T cell receptor beta chain was detected many times. V dropped 3 bases and J dropped 3 bases, with 16 bases sitting between them. Germline-derived CDR1 and CDR2 are SGHRS and YFSETQ. CDR3 length: 16 residues. This specimen belongs to a study of T cells in Graves' hyperthyroidism and ophthalmopathy. RNA transcripts provided the source from which TCR beta CDR3 regions were amplified. First-round RT-PCR of the TCR CDR3 relied on the HTBI primer set. One entry per CDR3 protein, called by TCRdb with MiXCR from the multiplex PCR reads. The data show about 400,000 distinct CDR3 sequences, with 15% seen just once and 30% to 35% held by the top ten. Orbital computed tomography, thyroid ultrasound, serum thyroxine and TRAb, and clinical symptoms together informed the diagnoses. Fresh peripheral blood, around 10 ml, yielded the PBMCs.

The gene calls are TRBV5-1 and TRBJ2-1; a possible D gene is TRBD2 (6 bases). This clonotype originated in a woman aged 25 to 39 with Graves' hyperthyroidism. Specimen: blood. The CDR3 nucleotides are TGCGCCAGCAGCTGGAGGGAGCGGTCTTACTACAATGAGCAGTTCTTC. Encoded protein: CASSWRERSYYNEQFF.